The source of this T cell receptor (beta chain) is a study of early T cells in non-severe SARS-CoV-2 infection. As for the study in general: Chains were unpaired, as sequencing was done on bulk RNA from unsorted whole blood.

The CDR3 sequence is 14 residues long. V gave up 7 bases and J gave up 5 bases; unmatched junction bases: 9. Germline CDR1 is LNHDA and CDR2 is SQIVND (reference sequence). Study-wide findings and caveats: VDJdb-based matching was biased toward anti-spike CD8 responses and missed private and CD4 specificities.

This clonotype was observed a handful of times. Its target is not known. The protocol attached unique molecular identifiers to individual cDNA molecules. TCRdb reanalysed the 5' RACE reads using MiXCR and keeps one entry per CDR3 protein. The sample lists approximately 70,000 distinct CDR3 sequences, approximately 12% occurring once. This TCR derives from an adult who was a healthcare worker with PCR-confirmed SARS-CoV-2 infection or an uninfected control (not recorded which). The sample consisted of whole blood. This chain uses TRBV19 with TRBJ2-5, with 8 bases fitting TRBD1. The CDR3 reads CASKDQGAVETQYF. The DNA for the CDR3 is TGTGCCAGTAAAGACCAGGGGGCTGTGGAGACCCAGTACTTC.